Listed below are T cell receptor beta chains from one sample, sequenced in a study of blood T cell repertoires in COVID-19. The method was immunoSEQ multiplex PCR; TCRdb's version includes in-frame clones alone and lacks a portion of them. The sample includes over 90,000 clones, 84% of them seen just once. The sample taken for sequencing was peripheral blood. Receptors originate from a man aged 35 to 55 with active or convalescent COVID-19. Each CDR3 is given with its conserved first and last residue. A D gene is named only where the DNA matches it firmly. Clone size is stated in some rows and not others, as once, few, many or a class when expanded.

size: NA
J: TRBJ1-5
V: TRBV6-2/TRBV6-3
D: NA
CDR3: CASSYSGGLSNQPQHF
DNA: TGTGCCAGCAGTTACTCGGGGGGGCTTAGCAATCAGCCCCAGCATTTT

size: NA
J: TRBJ2-2
V: TRBV10-3
D: NA
CDR3: CAIKEGRNVNTGELFF
DNA: TGTGCCATCAAGGAAGGGAGAAATGTAAACACCGGGGAGCTGTTTTTT

size: NA
J: TRBJ1-1
V: TRBV6-5
D: NA
CDR3: CATDARGRTEAFF
DNA: TGTGCCACCGATGCCAGGGGAAGAACTGAAGCTTTCTTT

size: NA
J: TRBJ2-3
V: TRBV12-5
D: NA
CDR3: CASGLEGGRDTQYF
DNA: TGTGCTAGTGGTTTGGAGGGGGGGCGCGATACGCAGTATTTT

size: few
J: TRBJ1-2
V: TRBV3-1/TRBV3-2
D: TRBD1
CDR3: CASTRDRGGYGYTF
DNA: TGTGCCAGCACTCGGGACAGGGGGGGCTATGGCTACACCTTC

size: NA
J: TRBJ2-1
V: TRBV7-2
D: TRBD1
CDR3: CASSLAWTGGNNEQFF
DNA: TGTGCCAGCAGCTTAGCGTGGACAGGGGGCAACAATGAGCAGTTCTTC

size: NA
J: TRBJ1-2
V: TRBV2
D: NA
CDR3: CASSEIRGGGYGYTF
DNA: TGTGCCAGCAGTGAAATCCGGGGCGGGGGCTATGGCTACACCTTC

size: NA
J: TRBJ2-5
V: TRBV5-1
D: TRBD2
CDR3: CASSLGRAERGSHKQETQYF
DNA: TGCGCCAGCAGCTTGGGAAGAGCGGAGCGGGGAAGCCATAAACAAGAGACCCAGTACTTC

size: NA
J: TRBJ2-5
V: TRBV18
D: NA
CDR3: CASSAQKAAQETQYF
DNA: TGTGCCAGCTCCGCCCAAAAAGCGGCTCAAGAGACCCAGTACTTC

size: NA
J: TRBJ2-7
V: TRBV6-2/TRBV6-3
D: TRBD2
CDR3: CASSYKSGVSYEQYF
DNA: TGTGCCAGCAGTTACAAGAGCGGGGTTTCCTACGAGCAGTACTTC

size: NA
J: TRBJ2-2
V: TRBV5-6
D: NA
CDR3: CASSLGTMNTGELFF
DNA: TGTGCCAGCAGCTTGGGGACAATGAACACCGGGGAGCTGTTTTTT

size: NA
J: TRBJ2-7
V: TRBV6-5
D: TRBD2
CDR3: CASSPRTSGGYEQYF
DNA: TGTGCCAGCAGTCCTCGGACTAGCGGGGGCTACGAGCAGTACTTC

size: NA
J: TRBJ1-2
V: TRBV11-3
D: TRBD1
CDR3: CANTGTVYGYTF
DNA: TGTGCCAATACCGGGACAGTCTATGGCTACACCTTC

size: once
J: TRBJ2-1
V: TRBV30
D: NA
CDR3: CAWNLGGNEQFF
DNA: TGTGCCTGGAACCTGGGGGGAAATGAGCAGTTCTTC

size: NA
J: TRBJ2-1
V: TRBV5-1
D: TRBD2
CDR3: CASSRTSGDSYNEQFF
DNA: TGCGCCAGCAGCCGGACTAGCGGGGACTCCTACAATGAGCAGTTCTTC

size: once
J: TRBJ1-1
V: TRBV15
D: TRBD1
CDR3: CATSRGTGGGQVAFF
DNA: TGTGCCACCAGCAGGGGAACAGGGGGCGGGCAAGTAGCTTTCTTT

size: few
J: TRBJ2-5
V: TRBV5-1
D: TRBD1
CDR3: CASSLGTGLETQYF
DNA: TGCGCCAGCAGCTTGGGGACAGGGCTGGAGACCCAGTACTTC

size: NA
J: TRBJ1-4
V: TRBV5-4
D: TRBD1
CDR3: CASSLGTGGEKLFF
DNA: TGTGCCAGCAGCTTAGGGACAGGGGGCGAAAAACTGTTTTTT

size: NA
J: TRBJ2-5
V: TRBV29-1
D: NA
CDR3: CSVGDEAGYETQYF
DNA: TGCAGCGTTGGGGATGAGGCGGGGTACGAGACCCAGTACTTC

size: NA
J: TRBJ1-2
V: TRBV12-3/TRBV12-4
D: NA
CDR3: CAILDRTNYGYTF
DNA: TGTGCCATTCTGGACAGAACTAACTATGGCTACACCTTC

size: NA
J: TRBJ2-1
V: TRBV19
D: TRBD2
CDR3: CASTASGGAGEQFF
DNA: TGTGCCAGCACGGCTAGCGGGGGGGCGGGGGAGCAGTTCTTC

size: NA
J: TRBJ2-1
V: TRBV7-3
D: TRBD1
CDR3: CASSKDRGLYNEQFF
DNA: TGTGCCAGCAGCAAAGACAGGGGCCTCTACAATGAGCAGTTCTTC

size: NA
J: TRBJ1-1
V: TRBV5-1
D: NA
CDR3: CASSFRGRDTEAFF
DNA: TGCGCCAGCAGCTTTAGGGGTAGGGACACTGAAGCTTTCTTT

size: few
J: TRBJ2-3
V: TRBV11-2
D: TRBD1
CDR3: CASSLRQGLTDTQYF
DNA: TGTGCCAGCAGCTTACGACAGGGGCTCACAGATACGCAGTATTTT

size: NA
J: TRBJ2-7
V: TRBV5-1
D: TRBD1
CDR3: CASSLEGGRNEQYF
DNA: TGCGCCAGCAGCTTGGAAGGGGGCAGGAACGAGCAGTACTTC

size: once
J: TRBJ2-2
V: TRBV19
D: NA
CDR3: CASSMTGSTGELFF
DNA: TGTGCCAGTAGTATGACCGGGAGCACCGGGGAGCTGTTTTTT

size: NA
J: TRBJ2-6
V: TRBV6-2/TRBV6-3
D: NA
CDR3: CASSMTGGANVLTF
DNA: TGTGCCAGCAGTATGACGGGGGGGGCCAACGTCCTGACTTTC

size: few
J: TRBJ1-5
V: TRBV2
D: NA
CDR3: CASSPAATRNQPQHF
DNA: TGTGCCAGCAGCCCCGCCGCGACAAGAAATCAGCCCCAGCATTTT

size: NA
J: TRBJ2-2
V: TRBV5-1
D: TRBD2
CDR3: CASRSGLAGDRPPGELFF
DNA: TGCGCCAGCAGGTCGGGGCTAGCGGGGGACCGGCCACCCGGGGAGCTGTTTTTT

size: NA
J: TRBJ2-7
V: TRBV7-9
D: NA
CDR3: CASSTGTGTIVGEQYF
DNA: TGTGCCAGCAGCACCGGGACTGGGACCATCGTGGGCGAGCAGTACTTC

size: NA
J: TRBJ2-2
V: TRBV5-6
D: NA
CDR3: CASSPGLSQPGELFF
DNA: TGTGCCAGCAGCCCGGGACTCTCCCAACCCGGGGAGCTGTTTTTT

size: once
J: TRBJ2-2
V: TRBV2
D: TRBD1
CDR3: CASKGRTGYTGELFF
DNA: TGTGCCAGCAAGGGCCGGACAGGGTATACCGGGGAGCTGTTTTTT

size: NA
J: TRBJ1-2
V: TRBV14
D: TRBD1
CDR3: CASSRRGGQGKGYTF
DNA: TGTGCCAGCAGCCGTCGAGGTGGACAGGGAAAAGGCTACACCTTC

size: NA
J: TRBJ2-5
V: TRBV7-6
D: TRBD2
CDR3: CASSLASGGVQETQYF
DNA: TGTGCCAGCAGCTTAGCTTCGGGGGGGGTACAAGAGACCCAGTACTTC

size: NA
J: TRBJ2-1
V: TRBV27
D: NA
CDR3: CASSVPGAGYNEQFF
DNA: TGTGCCAGCAGTGTTCCCGGTGCAGGGTACAATGAGCAGTTCTTC

size: once
J: TRBJ1-2
V: TRBV29-1
D: TRBD1
CDR3: CSVDGTGLANYGYTF
DNA: TGCAGCGTGGACGGGACAGGGCTGGCTAACTATGGCTACACCTTC

size: NA
J: TRBJ1-2
V: TRBV13
D: NA
CDR3: CASSLITASGGYTF
DNA: TGTGCCAGCAGCTTAATCACAGCCTCTGGGGGCTACACCTTC

size: NA
J: TRBJ2-5
V: TRBV5-4
D: NA
CDR3: CASSRGGNQETQYF
DNA: TGTGCCAGCTCTCGAGGAGGGAACCAAGAGACCCAGTACTTC

size: NA
J: TRBJ2-3
V: TRBV5-1
D: NA
CDR3: CASSPGAGDTQYF
DNA: TGCGCCAGCAGCCCAGGGGCTGGAGATACGCAGTATTTT

size: once
J: TRBJ1-4
V: TRBV10-3
D: TRBD1
CDR3: CAIQGGANEKLFF
DNA: TGTGCCATCCAGGGGGGAGCTAATGAAAAACTGTTTTTT

size: NA
J: TRBJ1-5
V: TRBV19
D: NA
CDR3: CASSSGHSNQPQHF
DNA: TGTGCCAGTAGTTCGGGACACAGCAATCAGCCCCAGCATTTT

size: once
J: TRBJ1-2
V: TRBV28
D: NA
CDR3: CASSFPQQGNGYTF
DNA: TGTGCCAGCAGTTTCCCGCAACAGGGAAATGGCTACACCTTC

size: NA
J: TRBJ2-2
V: TRBV5-1
D: NA
CDR3: CASSSPGTTNTGELFF
DNA: TGCGCCAGCAGCTCCCCCGGGACAACGAACACCGGGGAGCTGTTTTTT

size: NA
J: TRBJ1-3
V: TRBV4-3
D: NA
CDR3: CASSQEPGYSGNTIYF
DNA: TGCGCCAGCAGCCAAGAACCAGGATACTCTGGAAACACCATATATTTT

size: NA
J: TRBJ2-7
V: TRBV5-1
D: TRBD1
CDR3: CASTLRDRAHEQYF
DNA: TGCGCCAGCACTTTACGGGACAGGGCACACGAGCAGTACTTC

size: NA
J: TRBJ2-1
V: TRBV29-1
D: NA
CDR3: CSVAHPRTYNEQFF
DNA: TGCAGCGTAGCTCACCCAAGGACTTACAATGAGCAGTTCTTC

size: NA
J: TRBJ2-3
V: TRBV3-1/TRBV3-2
D: NA
CDR3: CASSLRRTGTDTQYF
DNA: TGTGCCAGCAGCCTCCGGAGGACAGGCACAGATACGCAGTATTTT

size: NA
J: TRBJ2-5
V: TRBV21-1
D: NA
CDR3: CASSSLAGGGETQYF
DNA: TGTGCCAGCAGCTCCCTGGCGGGGGGCGGGGAGACCCAGTACTTC

size: NA
J: TRBJ2-1
V: TRBV24-1
D: NA
CDR3: CATSDPTENYNEQFF
DNA: TGTGCCACCAGTGATCCCACAGAAAACTACAATGAGCAGTTCTTC